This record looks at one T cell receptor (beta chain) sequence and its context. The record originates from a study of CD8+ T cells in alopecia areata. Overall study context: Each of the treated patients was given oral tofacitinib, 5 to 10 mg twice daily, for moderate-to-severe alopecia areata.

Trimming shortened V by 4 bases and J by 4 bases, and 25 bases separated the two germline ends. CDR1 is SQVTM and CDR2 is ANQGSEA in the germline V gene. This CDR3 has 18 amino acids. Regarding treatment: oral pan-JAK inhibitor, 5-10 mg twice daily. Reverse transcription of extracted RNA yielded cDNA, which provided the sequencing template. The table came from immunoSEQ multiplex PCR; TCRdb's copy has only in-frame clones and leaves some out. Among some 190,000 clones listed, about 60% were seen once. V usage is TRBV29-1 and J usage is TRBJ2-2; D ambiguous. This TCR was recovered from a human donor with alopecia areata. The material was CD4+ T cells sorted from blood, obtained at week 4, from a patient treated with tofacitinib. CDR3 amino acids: CSVGASVSQAWGTGELFF. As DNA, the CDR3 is TGCAGCGTTGGAGCATCGGTGTCTCAGGCTTGGGGCACCGGGGAGCTGTTTTTT.